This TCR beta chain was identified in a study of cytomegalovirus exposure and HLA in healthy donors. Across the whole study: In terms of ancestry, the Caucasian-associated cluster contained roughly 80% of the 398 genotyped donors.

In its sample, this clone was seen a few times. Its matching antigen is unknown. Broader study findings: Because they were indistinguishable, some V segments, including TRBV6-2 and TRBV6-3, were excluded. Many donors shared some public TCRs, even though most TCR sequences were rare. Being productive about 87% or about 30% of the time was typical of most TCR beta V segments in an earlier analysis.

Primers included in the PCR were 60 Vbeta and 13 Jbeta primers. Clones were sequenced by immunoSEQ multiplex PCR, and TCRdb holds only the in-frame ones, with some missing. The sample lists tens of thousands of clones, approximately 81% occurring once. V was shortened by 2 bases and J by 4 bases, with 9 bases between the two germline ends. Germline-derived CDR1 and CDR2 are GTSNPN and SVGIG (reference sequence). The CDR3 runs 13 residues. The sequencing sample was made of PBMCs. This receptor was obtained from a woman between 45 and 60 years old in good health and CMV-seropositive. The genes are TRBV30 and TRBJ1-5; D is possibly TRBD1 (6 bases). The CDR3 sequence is CAWSHRENQPQHF. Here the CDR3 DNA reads TGTGCCTGGAGTCACAGGGAGAATCAGCCCCAGCATTTT. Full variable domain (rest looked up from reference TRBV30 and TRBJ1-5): SQTIHQWPATLVQPVGSPLSLECTVEGTSNPNLYWYRQAAGRGLQLLFYSVGIGQISSEVPQNLSASRPQDRQFILSSKKLLLSDSGFYLCAWSHRENQPQHFGDGTRLSIL.